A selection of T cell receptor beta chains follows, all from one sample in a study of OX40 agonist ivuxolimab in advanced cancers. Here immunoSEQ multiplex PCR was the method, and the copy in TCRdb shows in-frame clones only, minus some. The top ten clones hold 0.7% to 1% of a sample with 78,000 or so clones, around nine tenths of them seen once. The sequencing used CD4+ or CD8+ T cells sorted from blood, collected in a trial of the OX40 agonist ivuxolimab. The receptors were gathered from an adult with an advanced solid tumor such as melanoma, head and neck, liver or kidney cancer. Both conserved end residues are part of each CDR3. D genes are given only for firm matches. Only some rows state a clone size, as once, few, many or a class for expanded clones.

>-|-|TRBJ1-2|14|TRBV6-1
CASTVTRGSRGYTF
TGTGCCAGCACGGTCACCCGGGGGTCGAGGGGCTACACCTTC
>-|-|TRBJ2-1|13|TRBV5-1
CASSLWQFNEQFF
TGCGCCAGCAGCTTGTGGCAGTTCAATGAGCAGTTCTTC
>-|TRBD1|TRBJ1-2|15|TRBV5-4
CASSSSTGARGGYTF
TGTGCCAGCAGCTCTTCGACAGGGGCAAGGGGTGGCTACACCTTC
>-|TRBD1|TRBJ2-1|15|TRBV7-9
CASSTGTGGGGEQFF
TGTGCCAGCAGCACCGGGACAGGGGGCGGTGGTGAGCAGTTCTTC
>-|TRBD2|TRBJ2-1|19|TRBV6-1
CASSDRFRAGTSSYNEQFF
TGTGCCAGCAGTGACCGATTCAGAGCTGGGACTAGCAGCTACAATGAGCAGTTCTTC
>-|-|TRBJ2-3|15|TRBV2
CASMGNGILTDTQYF
TGTGCCAGCATGGGTAACGGGATCCTCACAGATACGCAGTATTTT
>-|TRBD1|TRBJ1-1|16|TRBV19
CASSIGDRGPWTEAFF
TGTGCCAGTAGTATCGGGGACAGGGGGCCGTGGACTGAAGCTTTCTTT
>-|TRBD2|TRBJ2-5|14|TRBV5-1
CASSREGTKETQYF
TGCGCCAGCAGCCGGGAGGGGACAAAGGAGACCCAGTACTTC
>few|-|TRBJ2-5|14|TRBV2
CASRETGAQETQYF
TGTGCCAGCAGGGAGACAGGTGCGCAAGAGACCCAGTACTTC
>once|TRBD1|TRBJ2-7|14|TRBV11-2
CASSLQGAVYEQYF
TGTGCCAGCAGCTTACAGGGGGCGGTCTACGAGCAGTACTTC
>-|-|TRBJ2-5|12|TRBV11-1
CASSPYQETQYF
TGTGCCAGCAGCCCGTACCAAGAGACCCAGTACTTC
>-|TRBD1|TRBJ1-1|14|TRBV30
CAWSAQTGRTEAFF
TGTGCCTGGAGTGCACAGACAGGGAGGACTGAAGCTTTCTTT
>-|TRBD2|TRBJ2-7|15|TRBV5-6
CASSLSGGTSYEQYF
TGTGCCAGCAGCTTGTCCGGGGGGACCTCCTACGAGCAGTACTTC
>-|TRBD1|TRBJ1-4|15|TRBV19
CASSPGGGQYEKLFF
TGTGCCAGTAGTCCGGGTGGGGGACAGTATGAAAAACTGTTTTTT
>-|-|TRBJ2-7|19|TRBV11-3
CARGTDRGVLIVAGPEQYF
TGTGCCAGGGGGACGGACCGAGGGGTTTTAATCGTCGCGGGGCCCGAGCAGTACTTC
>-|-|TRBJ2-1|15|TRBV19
CASSRRGNGFIEQFF
TGTGCCAGTAGTCGAAGGGGGAACGGGTTTATTGAGCAGTTCTTC
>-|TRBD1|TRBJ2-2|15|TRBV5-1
CASSLRTGNTGELFF
TGCGCCAGCAGCCTTCGGACAGGCAACACCGGGGAGCTGTTTTTT
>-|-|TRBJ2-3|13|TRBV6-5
CASSYTKGVTQYF
TGTGCCAGCAGTTACACCAAGGGGGTTACGCAGTATTTT
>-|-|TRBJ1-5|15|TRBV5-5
CASSVTRGSNQPQHF
TGTGCCAGCAGCGTAACGAGAGGCAGCAATCAGCCCCAGCATTTT
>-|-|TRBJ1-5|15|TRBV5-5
CASSLTPRGNQPQHF
TGTGCCAGCAGCCTGACCCCGAGGGGCAATCAGCCCCAGCATTTT
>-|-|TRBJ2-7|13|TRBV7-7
CASSLAEADEQYF
TGTGCTAGCAGCTTAGCAGAGGCAGACGAGCAGTACTTC
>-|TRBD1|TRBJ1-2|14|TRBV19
CASSLRDRGYGYTF
TGTGCCAGTAGTCTCCGGGACAGGGGTTATGGCTACACCTTC
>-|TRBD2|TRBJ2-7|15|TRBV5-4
CASSSRVAGAGEQYF
TGTGCCAGCAGCTCTCGGGTAGCGGGAGCAGGCGAGCAGTACTTC
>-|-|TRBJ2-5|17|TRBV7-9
CASSLGGGVFGGETQYF
TGTGCCAGCAGCCTAGGAGGGGGCGTATTTGGTGGAGAGACCCAGTACTTC
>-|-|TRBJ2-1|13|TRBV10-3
CAISVSRDNEQFF
TGTGCCATCAGTGTATCCAGGGACAATGAGCAGTTCTTC
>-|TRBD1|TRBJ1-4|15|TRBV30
CAWSGGTVSSEKLFF
TGTGCCTGGAGTGGGGGGACAGTTTCTAGCGAAAAACTGTTTTTT
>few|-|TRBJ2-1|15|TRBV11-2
CASSLAGSYGYEQFF
TGTGCCAGCAGCTTGGCAGGATCCTATGGCTATGAGCAGTTCTTC
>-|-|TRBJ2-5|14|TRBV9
CASSVGGDSETQYF
TGTGCCAGCAGCGTAGGAGGGGACTCCGAGACCCAGTACTTC
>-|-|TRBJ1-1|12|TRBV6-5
CASLTANTEAFF
TGTGCCAGCCTGACAGCGAACACTGAAGCTTTCTTT
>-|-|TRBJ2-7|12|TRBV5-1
CASDRSSYEQYF
TGCGCCAGCGACCGAAGCTCCTACGAGCAGTACTTC
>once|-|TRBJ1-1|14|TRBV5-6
CASSLWGGNTEAFF
TGTGCCAGCAGCTTGTGGGGAGGGAACACTGAAGCTTTCTTT